This T cell receptor (beta chain) was captured in a study of blood T cell repertoires in COVID-19. On the study more broadly: The United States, Italy and Spain supplied acute and convalescent COVID-19 samples.

The CDR3 contains 14 residues. Germline CDR1 is SGHNT and CDR2 is YENEEA. V lost 4 bases and J lost 7; bases outside the gene matches: 8. Profiled with immunoSEQ multiplex PCR; TCRdb holds only in-frame clones, not every one. The sample consists of about 100,000 clones, more than 85% of them appearing once. Sequenced material: peripheral blood. This chain joins TRBV11-3 and TRBJ1-2; TRBD1 matches at 8 bases. The sequence was obtained from a man between 45 and 60 years old with active COVID-19. CDR3 coding DNA: TGTGCCAGCAGCTCTGGACAGGGTAACGGTGGCTACACCTTC. It yields the protein CASSSGQGNGGYTF.